These 32 T cell receptor beta chains were all obtained from the same sample, sequenced in a study of blood T cell repertoires in COVID-19. Assay: immunoSEQ multiplex PCR; the TCRdb copy retains only in-frame clones and omits some. Counted here are about 250,000 clones, approximately 86% occurring once; the ten biggest clones make up over 1.2%. Specimen: peripheral blood. The receptor set was obtained from a man of 80 years or more with acute or convalescent COVID-19.

The rearrangement uses TRBV14 and TRBJ1-6; D perhaps matches TRBD1 (6 bases). Trimming left V 2 bases short and J 8 bases short, with 10 bases between. Germline lookup yields CDR1 SGHDN and CDR2 FVKESK. The CDR3 spans 14 residues. This chain's CDR3 is CASSQRTAHSPLHF. DNA of the CDR3: TGTGCCAGCAGCCAAAGGACAGCGCATTCACCCCTCCACTTT.

As concerns this clone: The junction departs from germline at one end; a sequencing error may be responsible. The chain recombines TRBV6-1 with TRBJ1-6, with no clear D. The CDR3 runs to 15 residues. Germline CDR1 MNHNS, CDR2 SASEGT. Written as DNA, the CDR3 is TGTGCCAGCAGCGAAGGGCCGATACGGGAGGCACCCCTCCACTTT. Its translation is CASSEGPIREAPLHF.

The chain carries TRBV7-9 and TRBJ2-6, with TRBD1 matching over 9 bases. Germline values: CDR1 SEHNR, CDR2 FQNEAQ (reference sequence). The CDR3 loop spans 18 amino acids. With 4 bases clipped from V and 0 bases from J, the junction kept 7 bases outside the gene matches. The CDR3, as DNA: TGTGCCAGCAGCTACCTTCCGGGACAGGGCTCTGGGGCCAACGTCCTGACTTTC. Encoded protein: CASSYLPGQGSGANVLTF. The variable domain in full, completed from reference TRBV7-9 and TRBJ2-6, reads DTGVSQNPRHKITKRGQNVTFRCDPISEHNRLYWYRQTLGQGPEFLTYFQNEAQLEKSRLLSDRFSAERPKGSFSTLEIQRTEQGDSAMYLCASSYLPGQGSGANVLTFGAGSRLTVL.

V usage is TRBV19 and J usage is TRBJ2-3; 11 bases align to TRBD1. With V trimmed by 5 bases and J by 3 bases, 7 bases remained unmatched. This CDR3 has 16 amino acids. Germline V gene lookup returns CDR1 LNHDA and CDR2 SQIVND (reference sequence). The CDR3 sequence: CASSSPGTGGTDTQYF. CDR3 coding DNA: TGTGCCAGTAGTTCCCCCGGGACAGGGGGGACAGATACGCAGTATTTT.

The V and J genes are TRBV27 and TRBJ2-2; 9 bases map to TRBD1. Germline loops: CDR1 MNHEY, CDR2 SMNVEV (reference sequence). The CDR3 has 17 amino acids. V lost 0 bases and J lost 6; bases outside the gene matches: 8. CDR3 amino acids: CASSLSGTGMMSGELFF. CDR3 bases: TGTGCCAGCAGTTTATCGGGGACAGGGATGATGTCCGGGGAGCTGTTTTTT.

The V gene is TRBV28, the J gene TRBJ1-3, with D possibly matching TRBD1 (5 bases). The CDR3 sequence is 14 residues long. CDR1 MDHEN and CDR2 SYDVKM come from the germline V gene. Trimming took off 1 base at V and 7 bases at J, with 11 bases between the two ends. This chain's CDR3 is CASSLSSPGNTIYF. In DNA, the CDR3 is TGTGCCAGCAGTTTATCGTCCCCAGGGAACACCATATATTTT.

The V and J genes are TRBV15 and TRBJ2-3, with 10 bases aligning to TRBD2. This CDR3 is 15 amino acids long. The germline V gene has CDR1 LNHNV and CDR2 YYDKDF (reference sequence). After removal of 5 bases from V and 0 bases from J, the junction contained 2 bases not matched to a gene. The CDR3 loop reads CATSPGLASTDTQYF. CDR3 bases: TGTGCCACCAGCCCGGGACTAGCGAGCACAGATACGCAGTATTTT.

This sequence joins TRBV29-1 and TRBJ2-3; 10 bases agree with TRBD1. The V and J ends lost 7 bases and 2 bases, in that order; junction bases with no gene match: 6. The CDR3 sequence is 14 residues long. The V gene's germline CDR1 is SQVTM and CDR2 ANQGSEA. The CDR3 coding sequence is TGCAGCGCGAGGACAGGGGGTTACACAGATACGCAGTATTTT. This gives the protein CSARTGGYTDTQYF.

V gene TRBV18 combines with J gene TRBJ2-7; D is unresolved. The length of the CDR3 is 11 residues. The V end was cut by 3 bases, the J end by 7 bases, with 7 bases between. Germline CDR1 and CDR2: KGHSH and LQKENI. CDR3 amino acids: CASSPTGEQYF. In DNA form, the CDR3 reads TGTGCCAGCTCACCGACTGGGGAGCAGTACTTC. The whole variable domain, filled in from reference TRBV18 and TRBJ2-7, reads NAGVMQNPRHLVRRRGQEARLRCSPMKGHSHVYWYRQLPEEGLKFMVYLQKENIIDESGMPKERFSAEFPKEGPSILRIQQVVRGDSAAYFCASSPTGEQYFGPGTRLTVT.

The chain couples TRBV5-1 to TRBJ1-2; 7 positions match TRBD1. Germline V CDR1 and CDR2: SGHRS, YFSETQ. Losses at the gene ends were 4 bases for V and 3 bases for J; bases not matched to a gene: 9. The CDR3 consists of 15 residues. CDR3: CASSRTSGTDYGYTF. In nucleotides, the CDR3 is TGCGCCAGCAGCCGAACCTCCGGGACAGACTATGGCTACACCTTC.

The chain joins TRBV19 to TRBJ2-1; 12 bases align to TRBD2. Germline V gives CDR1 LNHDA, CDR2 SQIVND (reference sequence). The CDR3 extends over 16 amino acids. The V gene end was trimmed by 5 bases and the J gene end by 7 bases; junction bases not matched to a gene: 9. CDR3 amino acids: CASSHYLAGGRNEQFF. CDR3 bases: TGTGCCAGTAGTCATTATCTAGCGGGGGGGAGGAATGAGCAGTTCTTC.

This chain joins TRBV7-2 and TRBJ2-5; 10 bases line up with TRBD2. This CDR3 contains 17 residues. From germline, CDR1 is SGHTA and CDR2 FQGNSA. Unmatched junction bases numbered 9, after V lost 0 bases and J lost 5 bases. CDR3 nucleotides: TGTGCCAGCAGCTTAGCGCCTAGCGGGAGCCCAACGGAGACCCAGTACTTC. Translated, it gives CASSLAPSGSPTETQYF.

This chain links TRBV3-1 (or the pseudogene TRBV3-2) with TRBJ2-5; the match to TRBD2 covers 10 bases. Germline assignment: CDR1 LGHDT and CDR2 YNNKEL (reference sequence). CDR3 length: 16 amino acids. Trimming removed 6 bases from V and 0 bases from J; junction bases left unmatched: 7. The DNA of the CDR3 is TGTGCCAGCAGAAGACTTAGCGGGGGGAACCAAGAGACCCAGTACTTC. It yields the protein CASRRLSGGNQETQYF.

V and J are TRBV6-5 and TRBJ2-1; 8 bases align to TRBD1. Trimming removed 5 bases from V and 6 bases from J; junction bases left unmatched: 9. This CDR3 has 15 amino acids. Looked up from germline, CDR1 is MNHEY and CDR2 is SVGAGI. Here the CDR3 DNA reads TGTGCCAGCAGTAGCCCCGGACAGGGAGGCAATGAGCAGTTCTTC. As protein: CASSSPGQGGNEQFF.

The chain uses TRBV28 and TRBJ1-1; D is unclear. V lost 7 bases, J lost 8 bases, and 8 bases lay in between. This CDR3 contains 10 residues. Germline CDR1 is MDHEN and CDR2 is SYDVKM. CDR3 loop: CASTKREAFF. The CDR3 bases are TGTGCCAGCACCAAGAGAGAAGCTTTCTTT. Full variable domain (remainder filled in from reference TRBV28 and TRBJ1-1): DVKVTQSSRYLVKRTGEKVFLECVQDMDHENMFWYRQDPGLGLRLIYFSYDVKMKEKGDIPEGYSVSREKKERFSLILESASTNQTSMYLCASTKREAFFGQGTRLTVV.

This chain joins TRBV14 and TRBJ1-2; 7 bases agree with TRBD1. Germline CDR1 SGHDN, CDR2 FVKESK. The CDR3 length is 15 residues. Losses at the gene ends were 6 bases for V and 0 bases for J; bases not matched to a gene: 7. CDR3 sequence: CASSRRDRTNYGYTF. The CDR3 DNA reads as TGTGCCAGCAGTCGGCGGGACAGAACTAACTATGGCTACACCTTC.

In this sample, this clone turned up once. The rearrangement joins TRBV7-8 to TRBJ1-4; D is uncertain. CDR3 size: 16 residues. The germline V and J ends were trimmed by 1 base and 5 bases, with 14 bases remaining between them. Germline CDR1 reads SGHVS; CDR2 reads FQNEAQ. The CDR3 loop reads CASSLGSGWRNEKLFF. CDR3 DNA: TGTGCCAGCAGCTTAGGATCTGGCTGGCGGAATGAAAAACTGTTTTTT.

The chain carries TRBV3-1 (or the pseudogene TRBV3-2) and TRBJ2-1; D remains ambiguous. V was trimmed by 3 bases and J by 5 bases, leaving 5 bases between them. CDR1 and CDR2 from the germline V gene are LGHDT and YNNKEL (reference sequence). This CDR3 has 12 amino acids. DNA of the CDR3: TGTGCCAGCAGCCAGTCAGACAATGAGCAGTTCTTC. This encodes CASSQSDNEQFF.

V and J are TRBV3-1 (or the pseudogene TRBV3-2) and TRBJ2-1; 14 bases are a match to TRBD2. The CDR3 sequence is 15 residues long. Germline V gives CDR1 LGHDT, CDR2 YNNKEL (reference sequence). Trimming took 4 bases from V and 6 from J; bases not matched to a gene: 2. CDR3 amino acids: CASSLGLAGVNEQFF. DNA for the CDR3: TGTGCCAGCAGCCTGGGACTAGCGGGAGTCAATGAGCAGTTCTTC.

This chain joins TRBV2 and TRBJ1-5; TRBD1 agrees at 7 bases. Trimming at V came to 7 bases and at J to 0 bases, leaving 6 bases not matched to a gene. Germline assignment: CDR1 SNHLY and CDR2 FYNNEI. There are 15 residues in the CDR3. In nucleotides, the CDR3 is TGTGCCAGCAATCGACAGGGTTCTAGCAATCAGCCCCAGCATTTT. This gives the protein CASNRQGSSNQPQHF.

The V call is TRBV18, the J call TRBJ1-4, with D perhaps matching TRBD1 (5 bases). Germline V gene sequence: CDR1 KGHSH, CDR2 LQKENI. Trimming took 2 bases from V and 4 from J, leaving 8 bases between them. The CDR3 runs 14 residues. CDR3 amino acids: CASSPSGINEKLFF. The DNA for the CDR3 is TGTGCCAGCTCACCATCAGGGATTAATGAAAAACTGTTTTTT.

V usage is TRBV6-6 and J usage is TRBJ2-5; D remains ambiguous. V lost 0 bases and J 13 bases, leaving 9 bases between the germline ends. This CDR3 is 11 amino acids long. From germline, CDR1 is MNHNY and CDR2 SVGAGI (reference sequence). As DNA, the CDR3 is TGTGCCAGCAGTTACTCGAGTCTTCCGTACTTC. Translated: CASSYSSLPYF.

The chain uses TRBV5-4 and TRBJ1-6; TRBD1 matches 8 bases. The germline CDR1 and CDR2 sequences are SGHNT and YYREEE (reference sequence). The J segment lost 7 bases and the V segment lost 0 bases, leaving 3 bases of the junction unmatched. This CDR3 is 15 amino acids long. CDR3 sequence reads: CASSLGDRTNSPLHF. As DNA, the CDR3 is TGTGCCAGCAGCTTGGGGGACAGGACCAATTCACCCCTCCACTTT.

This chain links TRBV7-2 with TRBJ1-6; 10 bases line up with TRBD1. CDR3 length: 14 amino acids. The germline gives CDR1 SGHTA, CDR2 FQGNSA. V trimming: 6 bases; J trimming: 14 bases; junction bases outside the gene matches: 10. The CDR3 sequence is CASSTGQGPRTLHF. The CDR3 DNA is TGTGCCAGCAGTACGGGACAGGGGCCTCGGACCCTCCACTTT.

This clone was seen just once. DNA for the CDR3: TGTGCCAGCACCCGGGGGGGACAGAACACTGAAGCTTTCTTT. Translated: CASTRGGQNTEAFF. The gene calls are TRBV6-5 and TRBJ1-1; TRBD1 is a possible D gene (6 bases). Germline V gives CDR1 MNHEY, CDR2 SVGAGI. The ends were cut back, 7 bases at V and 1 base at J, with 13 bases in the middle. The CDR3 has 14 residues.

This clone was observed a handful of times. The chain couples TRBV7-8 to TRBJ2-1; maybe TRBD1 (5 bases). CDR1 SGHVS and CDR2 FQNEAQ come from the germline V gene. The CDR3 has 16 amino acids. The germline V and J ends were trimmed by 0 bases and 4 bases, with 13 bases remaining between them. CDR3 in DNA: TGTGCCAGCAGCTTAGCCGAGACAGTACCATACAATGAGCAGTTCTTC. Translation gives CASSLAETVPYNEQFF.

The gene calls are TRBV19 and TRBJ2-7; D is possibly TRBD1 (5 bases). CDR3 length: 14 residues. Germline loops: CDR1 LNHDA, CDR2 SQIVND (reference sequence). V dropped 8 bases and J dropped 2 bases, with 16 bases sitting between them. This chain's CDR3 is CASRPWGQTYEQYF. CDR3 in DNA: TGTGCCAGTCGACCGTGGGGCCAAACCTACGAGCAGTACTTC.

V is TRBV5-6 and J is TRBJ1-6; D might be TRBD1 (6 bases). V was trimmed by 4 bases and J by 12 bases, leaving 11 bases between them. CDR3 length equals 12 residues. Germline-derived CDR1 and CDR2 are SGHDT and YYEEEE. In DNA, the CDR3 is TGTGCCAGCAGCACACAACAGGGACCCCTCCACTTT. This translates into CASSTQQGPLHF. Drawing the rest from reference TRBV5-6 and TRBJ1-6, the complete variable domain is DAGVTQSPTHLIKTRGQQVTLRCSPKSGHDTVSWYQQALGQGPQFIFQYYEEEERQRGNFPDRFSGHQFPNYSSELNVNALLLGDSALYLCASSTQQGPLHFGNGTRLTVT.

This sequence joins TRBV2 and TRBJ1-3; no clear D. Germline loops: CDR1 SNHLY, CDR2 FYNNEI. V lost 7 bases and J lost 1, with 14 bases in between. This CDR3 is 15 amino acids long. CDR3 coding DNA: TGTGCCAGCACCCCCGGCCAGAGGTCTGGAAACACCATATATTTT. Encoded protein: CASTPGQRSGNTIYF.

Comment on this clone: In the same sample, other DNA sequences code for this CDR3. The V call is TRBV19, the J call TRBJ2-2, with 11 bases matching TRBD2. With 3 bases clipped from V and 3 bases from J, the junction kept 3 bases outside the gene matches. Germline CDR1 reads LNHDA; CDR2 reads SQIVND (reference sequence). The CDR3 is 16 amino acids. The CDR3, as DNA: TGTGCCAGTAGTATGGCTAGCGGGAGGTACACCGGGGAGCTGTTTTTT. This codes for CASSMASGRYTGELFF.

The chain links TRBV19 to TRBJ2-7; 7 nucleotides match TRBD1. Germline V CDR1 and CDR2: LNHDA, SQIVND (reference sequence). There are 12 residues in the CDR3. Germline trimming cut 3 bases from V and 7 bases from J; bases unmatched to any gene: 3. Here the CDR3 reads CASSMRGREQYF. The CDR3 DNA reads as TGTGCCAGTAGTATGAGGGGGCGGGAGCAGTACTTC.

As DNA, the CDR3 is TGTGCCAGCAGTTTCCTCTCACAGGGGCTAAGCTATGGCTACACCTTC. Translated: CASSFLSQGLSYGYTF. The chain recombines TRBV28 with TRBJ1-2, with 7 bases identical to TRBD1. The CDR3 is made up of 16 amino acids. Germline V gene data show CDR1 as MDHEN and CDR2 as SYDVKM. Losses at the gene ends were 3 bases for V and 4 bases for J; bases not matched to a gene: 11.